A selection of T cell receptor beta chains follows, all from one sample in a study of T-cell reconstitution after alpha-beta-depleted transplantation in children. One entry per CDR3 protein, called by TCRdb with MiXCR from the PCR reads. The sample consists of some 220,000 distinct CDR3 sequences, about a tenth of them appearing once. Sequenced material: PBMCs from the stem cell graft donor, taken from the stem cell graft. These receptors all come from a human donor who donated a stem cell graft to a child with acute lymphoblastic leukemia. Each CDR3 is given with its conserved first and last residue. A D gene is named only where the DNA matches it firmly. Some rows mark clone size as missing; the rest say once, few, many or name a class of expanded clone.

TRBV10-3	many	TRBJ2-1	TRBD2	CAIRGGGGAHNEQFF	TGTGCCATCAGGGGTGGCGGGGGGGCTCACAATGAGCAGTTCTTC
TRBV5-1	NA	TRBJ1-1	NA	CASISSYGTEAFF	TGCGCCAGCATCTCCAGCTATGGCACTGAAGCTTTCTTT
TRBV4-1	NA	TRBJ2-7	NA	CASSQVSPDEQYF	TGCGCCAGCAGCCAAGTCTCTCCGGACGAGCAGTACTTC
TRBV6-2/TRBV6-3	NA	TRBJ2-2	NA	CASSYQIAGGNTEELFF	TGTGCCAGCAGTTACCAAATAGCCGGTGGGAACACCGAGGAGCTGTTTTTT
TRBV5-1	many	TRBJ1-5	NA	CASSFWGAPNQPQHF	TGCGCCAGCAGCTTTTGGGGGGCCCCTAATCAGCCCCAGCATTTT
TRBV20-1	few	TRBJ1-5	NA	CSARGWGFNQPQHF	TGCAGTGCTAGGGGGTGGGGGTTCAATCAGCCCCAGCATTTT
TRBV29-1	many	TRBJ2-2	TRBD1	CSVPGQTYTGELFF	TGCAGCGTCCCGGGACAGACCTACACCGGGGAGCTGTTTTTT
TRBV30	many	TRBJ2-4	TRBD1	CAWSVQGAFVIQYF	TGTGCCTGGAGTGTACAGGGGGCTTTTGTCATTCAGTACTTC
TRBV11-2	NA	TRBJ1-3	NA	CASSPQPVSGGAMGNTIYF	TGTGCCAGCAGCCCCCAACCCGTAAGCGGGGGCGCGATGGGAAACACCATATATTTT
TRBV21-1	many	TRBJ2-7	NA	CASSKTGVWEQYF	TGTGCCAGCAGCAAGACAGGGGTTTGGGAGCAGTACTTC
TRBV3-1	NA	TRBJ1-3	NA	CASSRNPPGNTIYF	TGTGCCAGCAGCCGGAATCCACCTGGAAACACCATATATTTT
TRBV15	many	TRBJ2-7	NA	CATSSPPSYEQYF	TGTGCCACCAGCAGTCCTCCGTCCTACGAGCAGTACTTC
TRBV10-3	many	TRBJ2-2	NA	CAISGGYATNTGELFF	TGTGCCATCAGTGGGGGATATGCTACGAACACCGGGGAGCTGTTTTTT
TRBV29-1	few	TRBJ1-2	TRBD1	CSVGETGDYGYTF	TGCAGCGTTGGGGAGACAGGGGACTATGGCTACACCTTC
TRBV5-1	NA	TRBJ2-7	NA	CASSSPPSGYSYEQYF	TGCGCCAGCAGCTCGCCTCCCAGCGGGTACTCCTACGAGCAGTACTTC
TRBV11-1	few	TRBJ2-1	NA	CASSSNRETYNEQFF	TGTGCCAGCAGCTCCAATCGGGAAACCTACAATGAGCAGTTCTTC
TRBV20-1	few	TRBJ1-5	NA	CSALIRANQPQHF	TGCAGTGCCCTCATCAGGGCTAATCAGCCCCAGCATTTT
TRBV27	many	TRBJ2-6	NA	CASSPRPLRTSGANVLTF	TGTGCCAGCAGCCCTCGACCCTTGAGAACTTCTGGGGCCAACGTCCTGACTTTC
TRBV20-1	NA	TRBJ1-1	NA	CSGGGHVNTEAFF	TGCAGTGGGGGGGGGCACGTGAACACTGAAGCTTTCTTT
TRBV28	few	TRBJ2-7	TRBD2	CASSRLAGAYEQYF	TGTGCCAGCAGCAGACTAGCGGGGGCCTACGAGCAGTACTTC
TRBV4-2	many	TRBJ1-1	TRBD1	CASSHLGGLGTEAFF	TGTGCCAGCAGCCACTTAGGGGGCTTGGGCACTGAAGCTTTCTTT
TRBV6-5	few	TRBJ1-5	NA	CASSYSSGSLNQPQHF	TGTGCCAGCAGTTATTCTTCTGGGTCCCTCAATCAGCCCCAGCATTTT
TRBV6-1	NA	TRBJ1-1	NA	CASSMGLEPSDTEAFF	TGTGCCAGCAGTATGGGGTTGGAACCCTCTGACACTGAAGCTTTCTTT
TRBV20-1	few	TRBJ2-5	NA	CSAPNSFRRAQETQYF	TGCAGTGCTCCCAACTCATTTCGACGGGCCCAAGAGACCCAGTACTTC
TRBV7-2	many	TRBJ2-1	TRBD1	CASSFGQGSYNEQFF	TGTGCCAGCAGCTTCGGACAGGGGTCCTACAATGAGCAGTTCTTC
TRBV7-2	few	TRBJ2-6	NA	CASSRGTGTWANVLTF	TGTGCCAGCAGCCGGGGAACAGGGACGTGGGCCAACGTCCTGACTTTC
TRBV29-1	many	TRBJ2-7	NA	CSGTDSPYEQYF	TGCAGCGGGACAGATTCCCCCTACGAGCAGTACTTC
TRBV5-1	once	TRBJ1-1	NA	CASSATDSFGTEAFF	TGCGCCAGCAGCGCAACAGACAGCTTCGGCACTGAAGCTTTCTTT
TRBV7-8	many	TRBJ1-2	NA	CASSSGATGVHYGYTF	TGTGCCAGCAGCTCCGGTGCTACGGGCGTTCACTATGGCTACACCTTC
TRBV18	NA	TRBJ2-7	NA	CATCYSEVSYEQYF	TGTGCCACCTGTTACTCTGAGGTGTCCTACGAGCAGTACTTC
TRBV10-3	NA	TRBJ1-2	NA	CAISDRDTVNYGYTF	TGTGCCATCAGTGACCGGGACACCGTAAACTATGGCTACACCTTC
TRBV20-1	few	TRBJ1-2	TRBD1	CSARGQAKEDYGYTF	TGCAGTGCTAGGGGACAGGCGAAAGAGGACTATGGCTACACCTTC
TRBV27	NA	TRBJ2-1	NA	CASSRWNDEQFF	TGTGCCAGCAGTCGCTGGAACGATGAGCAGTTCTTC
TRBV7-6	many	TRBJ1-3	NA	CASSGSMDGNTIYF	TGTGCCAGCAGCGGAAGTATGGACGGAAACACCATATATTTT
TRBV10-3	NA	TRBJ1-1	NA	CAIRTDSNTEAFF	TGTGCCATTAGGACAGACTCGAACACTGAAGCTTTCTTT
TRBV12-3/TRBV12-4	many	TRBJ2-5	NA	CASSLVGPLSETQYF	TGTGCCAGCAGTTTGGTCGGCCCTCTCTCCGAGACCCAGTACTTC
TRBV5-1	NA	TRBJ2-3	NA	CASSLVGSGSTDTQYF	TGCGCCAGCAGCTTGGTTGGCAGTGGAAGCACAGATACGCAGTATTTT
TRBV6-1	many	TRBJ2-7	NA	CASSPTEGAYEQYF	TGTGCCAGCAGTCCGACGGAGGGGGCATACGAGCAGTACTTC
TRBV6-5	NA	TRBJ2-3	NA	CASSYLGGVTDTQYF	TGTGCCAGCAGTTACCTGGGTGGGGTCACAGATACGCAGTATTTT
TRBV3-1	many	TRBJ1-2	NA	CASSQEATACTF	TGTGCCAGCAGCCAAGAAGCGACTGCGTGCACCTTC
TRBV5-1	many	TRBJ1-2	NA	CASSLGRDGYGYTF	TGCGCCAGCAGCTTGGGTAGGGATGGCTATGGCTACACCTTC
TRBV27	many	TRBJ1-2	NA	CASKDKSGYTF	TGTGCCAGCAAAGACAAGAGTGGCTACACCTTC
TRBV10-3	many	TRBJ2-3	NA	CAISESGGSTDTQYF	TGTGCCATCAGTGAGTCCGGCGGGAGCACAGATACGCAGTATTTT
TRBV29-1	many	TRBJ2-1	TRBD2	CSVSGRGAHEQFF	TGCAGCGTTAGTGGGCGGGGGGCCCATGAGCAGTTCTTC
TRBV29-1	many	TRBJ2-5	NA	CSVESGQSSQYF	TGCAGCGTTGAATCGGGACAAAGTTCCCAGTACTTC
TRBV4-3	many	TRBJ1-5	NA	CASSAQPNQPQHF	TGCGCCAGCAGCGCGCAGCCCAATCAGCCCCAGCATTTT
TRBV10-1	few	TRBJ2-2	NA	CASSDAGALRTGELFF	TGCGCCAGCAGTGACGCAGGGGCCCTGAGGACCGGGGAGCTGTTTTTT
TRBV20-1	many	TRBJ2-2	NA	CSASNSVPGELFF	TGCAGTGCCTCTAACAGCGTCCCCGGGGAGCTGTTTTTT
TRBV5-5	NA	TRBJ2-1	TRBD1	CASSPPGGNNEQFF	TGTGCCAGCAGCCCCCCAGGGGGCAACAATGAGCAGTTCTTC
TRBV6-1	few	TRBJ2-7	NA	CASSAHSQGWSYEQYF	TGTGCCAGCAGTGCCCATTCCCAGGGGTGGTCCTACGAGCAGTACTTC
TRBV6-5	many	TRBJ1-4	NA	CASAGPDNEKLFF	TGTGCCAGCGCGGGGCCCGATAATGAAAAACTGTTTTTT
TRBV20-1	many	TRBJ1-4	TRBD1	CRSGTGRKLFF	TGCAGGTCCGGGACAGGGCGAAAACTGTTTTTT
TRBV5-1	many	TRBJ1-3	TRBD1	CASRDTGVAGNTIYF	TGCGCCAGCAGGGATACAGGGGTCGCTGGAAACACCATATATTTT
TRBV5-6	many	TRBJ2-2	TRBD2	CASSLASPAGGLVTGELFF	TGTGCCAGCAGCTTGGCCAGTCCAGCGGGGGGGCTCGTCACCGGGGAGCTGTTTTTT
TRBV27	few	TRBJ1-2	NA	CASSSSGERDGYTF	TGTGCCAGCAGTTCTTCAGGGGAAAGAGATGGCTACACCTTC
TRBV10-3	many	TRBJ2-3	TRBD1	CASLQPRTGAPDTQYF	TGTGCCAGCCTACAACCCCGGACAGGGGCCCCAGATACGCAGTATTTT
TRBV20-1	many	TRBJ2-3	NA	CSARIRETDTQYF	TGCAGTGCTAGGATACGTGAAACAGATACGCAGTATTTT
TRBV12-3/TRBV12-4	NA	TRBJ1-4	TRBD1	CASSRGQGVSTNEKLFF	TGTGCCAGCAGTCGAGGACAGGGGGTTTCAACTAATGAAAAACTGTTTTTT
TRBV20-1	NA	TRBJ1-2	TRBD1	CSARESGGYNGYTF	TGCAGTGCTAGAGAGTCAGGGGGCTACAATGGCTACACCTTC